The clone carrying this T cell receptor beta chain showed up just a few times. Its antigen remains unidentified. This entry comes from a study of response to subunit inactivated influenza vaccine. Using its own MiXCR run on the RT-PCR reads, TCRdb lists one record per CDR3 protein. The top ten clones hold 7.8% of a sample with 200,000 to 300,000 distinct CDR3 sequences, less than 15% of them seen once. Regarding the study as a whole: That few new T cells are recruited by each seasonal influenza vaccination was the authors' suggestion.

V shed 4 bases, J shed 6 bases, and the junction held 4 bases outside the gene matches. Germline V gene data show CDR1 as SGDLS and CDR2 as YYNGEE. This CDR3 is built from 13 residues. The sequence came from a man between 50 and 59 years old who received an inactivated influenza vaccine. The input for sequencing was non-naive T cells sorted from PBMCs, taken roughly 2 weeks before vaccination. V and J are TRBV9 and TRBJ2-3, with TRBD2 matching 8 bases. The CDR3 region is CASSPSSGDTQYF. CDR3 DNA: TGTGCCAGCAGCCCATCTAGCGGGGATACGCAGTATTTT.